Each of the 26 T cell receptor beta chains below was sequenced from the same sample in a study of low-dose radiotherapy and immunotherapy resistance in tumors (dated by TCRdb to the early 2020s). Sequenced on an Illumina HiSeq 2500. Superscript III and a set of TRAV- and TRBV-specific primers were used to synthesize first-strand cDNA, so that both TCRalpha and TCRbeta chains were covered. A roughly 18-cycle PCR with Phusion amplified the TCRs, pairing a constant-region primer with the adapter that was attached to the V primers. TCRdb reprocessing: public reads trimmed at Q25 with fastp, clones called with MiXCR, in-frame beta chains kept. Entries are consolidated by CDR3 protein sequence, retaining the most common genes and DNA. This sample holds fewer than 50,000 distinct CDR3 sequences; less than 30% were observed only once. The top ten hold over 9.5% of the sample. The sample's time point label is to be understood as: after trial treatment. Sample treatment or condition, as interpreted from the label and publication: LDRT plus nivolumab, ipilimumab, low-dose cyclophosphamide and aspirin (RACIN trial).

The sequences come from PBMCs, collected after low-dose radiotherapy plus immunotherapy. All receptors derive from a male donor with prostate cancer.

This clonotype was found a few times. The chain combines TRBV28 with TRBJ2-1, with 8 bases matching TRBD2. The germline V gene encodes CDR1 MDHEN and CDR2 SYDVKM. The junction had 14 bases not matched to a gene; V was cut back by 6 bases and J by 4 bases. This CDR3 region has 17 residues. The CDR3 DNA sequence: TGTGCCAGCAGCCCCAGGCGGGAGGTTCAGAATTACAATGAGCAGTTCTTC. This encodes CASSPRREVQNYNEQFF.

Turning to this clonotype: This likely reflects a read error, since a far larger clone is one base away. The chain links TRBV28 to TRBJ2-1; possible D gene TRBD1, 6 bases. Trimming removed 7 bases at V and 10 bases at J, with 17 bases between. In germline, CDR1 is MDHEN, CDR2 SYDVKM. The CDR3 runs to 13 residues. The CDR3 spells CASTIGGRGEQFF. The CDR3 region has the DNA TGTGCCAGCACCATAGGGGGACGTGGCGAGCAGTTCTTC.

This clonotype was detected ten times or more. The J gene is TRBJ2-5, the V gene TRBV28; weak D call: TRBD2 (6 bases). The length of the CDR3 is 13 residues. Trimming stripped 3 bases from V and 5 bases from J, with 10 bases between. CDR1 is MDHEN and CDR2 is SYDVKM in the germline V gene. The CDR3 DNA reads TGTGCCAGCAGTTTGGGAGGAGTGGAGACCCAGTACTTC. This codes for CASSLGGVETQYF.

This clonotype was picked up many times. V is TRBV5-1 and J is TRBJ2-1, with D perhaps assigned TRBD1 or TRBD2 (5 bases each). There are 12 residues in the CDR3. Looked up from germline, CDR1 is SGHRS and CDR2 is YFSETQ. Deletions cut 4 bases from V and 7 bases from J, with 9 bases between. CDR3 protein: CASSREGNEQFF. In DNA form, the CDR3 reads TGCGCCAGCAGCCGAGAGGGGAATGAGCAGTTCTTC.

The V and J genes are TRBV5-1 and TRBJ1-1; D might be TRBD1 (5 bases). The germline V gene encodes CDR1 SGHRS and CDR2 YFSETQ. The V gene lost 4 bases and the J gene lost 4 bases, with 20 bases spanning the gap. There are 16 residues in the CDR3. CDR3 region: CASSPDSVGIGTEAFF. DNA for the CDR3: TGCGCCAGCAGCCCCGACAGCGTTGGTATAGGCACTGAAGCTTTCTTT.

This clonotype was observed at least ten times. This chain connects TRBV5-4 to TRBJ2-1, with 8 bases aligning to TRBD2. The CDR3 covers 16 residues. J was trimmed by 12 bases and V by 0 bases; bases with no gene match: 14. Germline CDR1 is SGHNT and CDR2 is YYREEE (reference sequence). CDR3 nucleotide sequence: TGTGCCAGCAGCTTGGGAGGTAGCGGGGCAACTTCGGGGCAGTTCTTC. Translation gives CASSLGGSGATSGQFF.

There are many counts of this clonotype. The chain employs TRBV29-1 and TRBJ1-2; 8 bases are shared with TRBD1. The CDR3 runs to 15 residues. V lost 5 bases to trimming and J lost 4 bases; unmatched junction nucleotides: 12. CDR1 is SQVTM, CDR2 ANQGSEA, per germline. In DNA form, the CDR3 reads TGCAGCGTTCAGGGGGCAGGCACCCTCCTCTATGGCTACACCTTC. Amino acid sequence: CSVQGAGTLLYGYTF.

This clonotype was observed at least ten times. The CDR3 loop is CASSLGRGVREQYF. CDR3 nucleotides: TGTGCCAGCAGCTTAGGGAGAGGGGTCCGCGAGCAGTACTTC. The V gene is TRBV7-9, the J gene TRBJ2-7; D may be TRBD1 or TRBD2 (5 bases each). Deletions cut 1 base from V and 6 bases from J, with 13 bases between. The CDR3 consists of 14 residues. CDR1 and CDR2 from the germline V gene are SEHNR and FQNEAQ (reference sequence).

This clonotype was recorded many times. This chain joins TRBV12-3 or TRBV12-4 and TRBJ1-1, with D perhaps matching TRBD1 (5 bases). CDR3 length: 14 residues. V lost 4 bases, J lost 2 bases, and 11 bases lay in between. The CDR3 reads CASSSGTANTEAFF. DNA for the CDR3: TGTGCCAGCAGTTCCGGGACGGCAAACACTGAAGCTTTCTTT.

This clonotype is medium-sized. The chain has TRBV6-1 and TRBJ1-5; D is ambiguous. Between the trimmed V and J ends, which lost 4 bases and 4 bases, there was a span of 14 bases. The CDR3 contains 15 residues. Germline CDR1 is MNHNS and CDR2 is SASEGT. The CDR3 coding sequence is TGTGCCAGCAGTGTCGAAAGTGGAGGGAATCAGCCCCAGCATTTT. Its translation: CASSVESGGNQPQHF.

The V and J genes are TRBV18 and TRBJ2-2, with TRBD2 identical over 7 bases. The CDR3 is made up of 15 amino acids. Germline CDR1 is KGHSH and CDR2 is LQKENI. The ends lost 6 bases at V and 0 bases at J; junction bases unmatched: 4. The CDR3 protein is CASSPGLSNTGELFF. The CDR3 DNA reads TGTGCCAGCTCGCCGGGACTATCGAACACCGGGGAGCTGTTTTTT.

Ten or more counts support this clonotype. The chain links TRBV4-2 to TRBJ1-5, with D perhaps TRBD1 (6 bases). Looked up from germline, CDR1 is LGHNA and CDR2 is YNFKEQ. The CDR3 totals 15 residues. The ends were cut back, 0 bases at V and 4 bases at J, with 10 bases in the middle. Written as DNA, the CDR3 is TGTGCCAGCAGCCAAGAGACAGGAGGAAATCAGCCCCAGCATTTT. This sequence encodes CASSQETGGNQPQHF.

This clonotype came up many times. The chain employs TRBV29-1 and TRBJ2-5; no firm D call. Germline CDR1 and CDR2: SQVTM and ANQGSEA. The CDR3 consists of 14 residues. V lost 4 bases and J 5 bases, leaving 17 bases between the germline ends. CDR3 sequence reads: CSVASYPSRETQYF. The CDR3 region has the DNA TGCAGCGTTGCTAGTTACCCGAGTCGGGAGACCCAGTACTTC. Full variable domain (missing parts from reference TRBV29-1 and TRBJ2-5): SAVISQKPSRDICQRGTSLTIQCQVDSQVTMMFWYRQQPGQSLTLIATANQGSEATYESGFVIDKFPISRPNLTFSTLTVSNMSPEDSSIYLCSVASYPSRETQYFGPGTRLLVL.

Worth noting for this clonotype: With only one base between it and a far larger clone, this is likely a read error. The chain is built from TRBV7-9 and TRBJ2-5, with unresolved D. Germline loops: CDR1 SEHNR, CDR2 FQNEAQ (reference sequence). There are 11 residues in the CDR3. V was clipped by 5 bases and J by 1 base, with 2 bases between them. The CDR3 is CASSIQETQYF. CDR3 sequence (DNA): TGTGCCAGCAGCATCCAAGAGACCCAGTACTTC.

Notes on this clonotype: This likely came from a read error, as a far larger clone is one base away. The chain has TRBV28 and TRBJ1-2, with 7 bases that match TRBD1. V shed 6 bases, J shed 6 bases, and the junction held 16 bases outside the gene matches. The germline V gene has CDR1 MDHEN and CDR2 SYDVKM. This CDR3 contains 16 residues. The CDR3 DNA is TGTGCCAGCAGGCAAGTCCGTGACAGGGAAAGGGATGGCTACACCTTC. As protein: CASRQVRDRERDGYTF.

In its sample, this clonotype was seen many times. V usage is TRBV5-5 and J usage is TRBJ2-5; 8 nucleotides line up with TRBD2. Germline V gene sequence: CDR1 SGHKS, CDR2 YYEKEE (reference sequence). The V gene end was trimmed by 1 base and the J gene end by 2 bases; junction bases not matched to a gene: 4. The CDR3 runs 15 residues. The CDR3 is CASSLFSGGQETQYF. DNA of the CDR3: TGTGCCAGCAGCTTGTTTTCGGGGGGGCAAGAGACCCAGTACTTC.

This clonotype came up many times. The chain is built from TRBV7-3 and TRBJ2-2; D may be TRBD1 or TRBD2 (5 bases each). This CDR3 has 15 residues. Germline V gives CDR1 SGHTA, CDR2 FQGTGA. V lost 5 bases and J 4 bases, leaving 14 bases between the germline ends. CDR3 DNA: TGTGCCAGCAGCCCGGGCCGAGGGGCCACCGGGGAGCTGTTTTTT. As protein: CASSPGRGATGELFF.

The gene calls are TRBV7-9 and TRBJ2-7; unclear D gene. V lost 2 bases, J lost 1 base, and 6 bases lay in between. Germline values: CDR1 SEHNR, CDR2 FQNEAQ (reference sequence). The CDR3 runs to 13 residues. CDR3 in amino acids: CASSLSRSYEQYF. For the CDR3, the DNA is TGTGCCAGCAGCTTAAGTCGGTCCTACGAGCAGTACTTC.

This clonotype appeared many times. DNA for the CDR3: TGTGCCAGCAGCTCCGGACAGATCACCGGGGAGCTGTTTTTT. Amino acids: CASSSGQITGELFF. The genes are TRBV5-4 and TRBJ2-2; the D gene is possibly TRBD1 (6 bases). CDR1 and CDR2 from the germline V gene are SGHNT and YYREEE (reference sequence). The CDR3 contains 14 residues. The ends were cut back, 3 bases at V and 4 bases at J, with 10 bases in the middle.

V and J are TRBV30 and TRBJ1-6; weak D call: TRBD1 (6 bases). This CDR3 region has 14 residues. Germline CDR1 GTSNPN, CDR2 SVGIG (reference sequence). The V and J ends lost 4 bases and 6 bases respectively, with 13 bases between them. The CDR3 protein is CAWKPGQLNSPLHF. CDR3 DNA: TGTGCCTGGAAACCTGGACAGCTTAATTCACCCCTCCACTTT.

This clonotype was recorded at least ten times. The CDR3 here is CSASGSGGWTDTQYF. CDR3 DNA: TGCAGTGCTAGTGGTTCAGGCGGGTGGACAGATACGCAGTATTTT. The chain combines TRBV20-1 with TRBJ2-3; D might be TRBD2 (5 bases). The ends were cut back, 3 bases at V and 3 bases at J, with 16 bases in the middle. Germline CDR1 and CDR2: DFQATT and SNEGSKA (reference sequence). This CDR3 has 15 amino acids.

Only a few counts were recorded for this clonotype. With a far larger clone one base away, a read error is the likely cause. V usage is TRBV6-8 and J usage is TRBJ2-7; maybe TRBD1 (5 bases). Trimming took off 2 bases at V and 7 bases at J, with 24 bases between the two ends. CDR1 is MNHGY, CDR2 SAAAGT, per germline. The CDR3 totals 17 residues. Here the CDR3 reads CASSYTTLADTYNEQYF. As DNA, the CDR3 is TGTGCCAGCAGTTACACCACCCTGGCGGACACATACAATGAGCAGTACTTC.

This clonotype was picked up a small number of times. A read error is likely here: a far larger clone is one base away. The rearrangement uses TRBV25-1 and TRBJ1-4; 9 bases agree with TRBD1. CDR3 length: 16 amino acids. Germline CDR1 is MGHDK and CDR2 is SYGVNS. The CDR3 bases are TGTGCCAGCAGTGAAGCATCAGGGACAGGGCCAGAAAAACGGTTTTTT. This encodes CASSEASGTGPEKRFF.

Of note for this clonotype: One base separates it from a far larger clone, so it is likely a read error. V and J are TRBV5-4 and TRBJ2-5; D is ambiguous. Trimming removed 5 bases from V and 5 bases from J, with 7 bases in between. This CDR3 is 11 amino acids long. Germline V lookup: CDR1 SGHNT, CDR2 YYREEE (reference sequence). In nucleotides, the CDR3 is TGTGCCAGCAGTCTTTGGGAGACCCAGTACTTC. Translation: CASSLWETQYF. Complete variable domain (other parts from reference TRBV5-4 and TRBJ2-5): ETGVTQSPTHLIKTRGQQVTLRCSSQSGHNTVSWYQQALGQGPQFIFQYYREEENGRGNFPPRFSGLQFPNYSSELNVNALELDDSALYLCASSLWETQYFGPGTRLLVL.

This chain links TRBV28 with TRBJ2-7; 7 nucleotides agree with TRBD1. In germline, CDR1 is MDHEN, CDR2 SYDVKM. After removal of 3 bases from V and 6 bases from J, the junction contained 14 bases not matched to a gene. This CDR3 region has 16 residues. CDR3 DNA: TGTGCCAGCAGTTTCACTCCCGGACAGGCCCGACGCGAGCAGTACTTC. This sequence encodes CASSFTPGQARREQYF.

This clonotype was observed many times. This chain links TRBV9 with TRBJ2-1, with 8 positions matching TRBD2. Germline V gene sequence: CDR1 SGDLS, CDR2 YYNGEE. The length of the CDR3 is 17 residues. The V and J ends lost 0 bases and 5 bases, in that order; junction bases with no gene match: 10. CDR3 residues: CASSVEGIGTRNNEQFF. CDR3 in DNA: TGTGCCAGCAGCGTAGAGGGGATCGGGACTAGAAACAATGAGCAGTTCTTC. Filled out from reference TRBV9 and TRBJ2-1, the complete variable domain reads DSGVTQTPKHLITATGQRVTLRCSPRSGDLSVYWYQQSLDQGLQFLIQYYNGEERAKGNILERFSAQQFPDLHSELNLSSLELGDSALYFCASSVEGIGTRNNEQFFGPGTRLTVL.